This T cell receptor (beta chain) was recorded in a study of CXCR3-negative and CXCR3-positive naive CD8 T cells. As for the study in general: Total TRB output reached around 150 million reads, about 1.5 +/- 0.3 million per library.

UMI-labeled 5' RACE yielded the TRB cDNA libraries. TCRdb reprocessed the 5' RACE reads, with one entry per CDR3 protein and no DNA. This table lists 120,000 to 150,000 distinct CDR3 sequences. About this clonotype: Its antigen is unidentified.

Notes on the study in general: CXCR3 levels fell partly with cryopreservation; most assays relied on fresh PBMCs. High diversity, comparable across both naive subsets, contrasted with much lower diversity in memory CD8+ cells. Greater hydrophobicity was found in TRB CDR3s of CXCR3-positive naive cells than of CXCR3-negative naive cells. CXCR3-negative and CXCR3-positive naive cells shared comparable TRBV-TRBJ usage, but memory cells did not.

The CDR3 is 11 amino acids. Germline lookup yields CDR1 SQVTM and CDR2 ANQGSEA. This chain uses TRBV29-1 with TRBJ2-7. This TCR was sampled from a human donor in good health. Some clones in this sample may be carry-over from other donors' samples. Sequenced sample: naive CXCR3+ CD8+ T cells from blood. Documented subset: CD45RO-CCR7+CD27+CD95- naive CD8+ T cells expressing CXCR3 (TNR3+). The CDR3: CSGGTNYEQYF.